This T cell receptor beta chain was captured in a study of T cell changes during pregnancy in multiple sclerosis. This CDR3 has 15 residues. The germline V gene encodes CDR1 MDHEN and CDR2 SYDVKM. Deletions cut 3 bases from V and 7 bases from J, with 16 bases between. In this sample, this clone turned up a few times. Data came from immunoSEQ multiplex PCR; TCRdb stores just in-frame clones and leaves some out. The table includes 60,000 to 75,000 clones, roughly 93% detected once. This TCR derives from a female donor with multiple sclerosis, enrolled in a pregnancy study. The rearrangement joins TRBV28 to TRBJ1-5; D gene unclear. The source material was peripheral blood, sampled in the third trimester of pregnancy. CDR3 protein: CASSFPGGFQQPQHF. CDR3 nucleotides: TGTGCCAGCAGTTTCCCCGGAGGGTTTCAACAGCCCCAGCATTTT.